The 2 T cell receptor beta chains below come from one sample, sequenced in a study of T cell responses to AZD1222 COVID-19 vaccine. Some clones are missing from TCRdb's copy, which holds only in-frame ones; the method was immunoSEQ multiplex PCR. The sample includes 150,000 to 200,000 clones, around 93% of them seen just once. Specimen: peripheral blood, collected on day 0 of AZD1222 vaccination. The receptor set was obtained from an adult in good health.

The CDR3 loop reads CASSEERTGGGYTDTQYF. The CDR3 bases are TGTGCCAGCAGTGAGGAGAGGACAGGGGGAGGTTACACAGATACGCAGTATTTT. The chain links TRBV27 to TRBJ2-3; 10 nucleotides align to TRBD1. The CDR3 extends over 18 amino acids. Germline CDR1 is MNHEY and CDR2 is SMNVEV (reference sequence). Trimming removed 5 bases from V and 2 bases from J; junction bases left unmatched: 13.

The chain recombines TRBV9 with TRBJ2-7; D may correspond to TRBD1 or TRBD2 (5 bases each). Trimming left V 3 bases short and J 4 bases short, with 20 bases between. Germline V gene sequence: CDR1 SGDLS, CDR2 YYNGEE. The CDR3 has 16 amino acids. The CDR3 here is CASSAGEGRSTYEQYF. The CDR3 nucleotides read TGTGCCAGCAGCGCTGGAGAGGGACGGTCCACGTACGAGCAGTACTTC. The variable domain in full, completed from reference TRBV9 and TRBJ2-7, reads DSGVTQTPKHLITATGQRVTLRCSPRSGDLSVYWYQQSLDQGLQFLIQYYNGEERAKGNILERFSAQQFPDLHSELNLSSLELGDSALYFCASSAGEGRSTYEQYFGPGTRLTVT.